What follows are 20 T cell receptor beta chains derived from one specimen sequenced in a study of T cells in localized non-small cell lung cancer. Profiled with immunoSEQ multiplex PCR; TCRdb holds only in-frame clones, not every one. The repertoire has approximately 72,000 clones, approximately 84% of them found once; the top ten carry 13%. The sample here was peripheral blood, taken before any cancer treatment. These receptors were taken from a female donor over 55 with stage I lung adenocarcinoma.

The DNA for the CDR3 is TGTGCCAGTAGTCCAGGACTAGCGGGAAGCCAAACCTACGAGCAGTACTTC. Translated: CASSPGLAGSQTYEQYF. The chain couples TRBV19 to TRBJ2-7, with 12 bases that match TRBD2. Germline CDR1 LNHDA, CDR2 SQIVND (reference sequence). J gave up 2 bases and V 5 bases, and 10 bases lay outside the gene matches. The length of the CDR3 is 17 residues.

CDR3 region: CASSFNSDDGYTF. CDR3 bases: TGCGCCAGCAGCTTTAACAGTGACGATGGCTACACCTTC. The chain couples TRBV5-1 to TRBJ1-2, with no clear D. The germline V gene has CDR1 SGHRS and CDR2 YFSETQ. The V gene lost 2 bases and the J gene lost 6 bases, with 11 bases spanning the gap. The CDR3 loop spans 13 amino acids.

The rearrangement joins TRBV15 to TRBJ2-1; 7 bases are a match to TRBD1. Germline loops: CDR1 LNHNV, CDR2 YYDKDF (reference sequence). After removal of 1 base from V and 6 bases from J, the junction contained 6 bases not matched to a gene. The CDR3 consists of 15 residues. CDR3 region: CATSRGRTGSNEQFF. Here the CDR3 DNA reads TGTGCCACCAGCAGAGGACGGACAGGCAGCAATGAGCAGTTCTTC.

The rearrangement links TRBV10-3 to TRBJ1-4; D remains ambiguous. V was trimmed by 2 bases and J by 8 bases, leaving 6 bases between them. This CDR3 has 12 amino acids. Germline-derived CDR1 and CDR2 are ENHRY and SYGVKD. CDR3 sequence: CAISEEGEKLFF. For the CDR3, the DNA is TGTGCCATCAGTGAGGAAGGGGAAAAACTGTTTTTT.

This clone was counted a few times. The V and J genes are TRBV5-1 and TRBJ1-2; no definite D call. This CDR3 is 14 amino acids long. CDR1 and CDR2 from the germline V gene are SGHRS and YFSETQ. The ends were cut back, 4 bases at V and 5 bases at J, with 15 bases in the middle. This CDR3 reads CASSPISLSYGYTF. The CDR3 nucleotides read TGCGCCAGCAGCCCAATTAGTCTTTCTTATGGCTACACCTTC.

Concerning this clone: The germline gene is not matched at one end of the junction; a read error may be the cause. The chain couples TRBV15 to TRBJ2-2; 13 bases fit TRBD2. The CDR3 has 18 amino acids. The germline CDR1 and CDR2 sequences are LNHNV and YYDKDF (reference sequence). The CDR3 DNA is TGTGCCACCGCAGGGGGACTAGCGGGAAGTCCGAACCCCGGGGAGCTGTTTTTT. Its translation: CATAGGLAGSPNPGELFF. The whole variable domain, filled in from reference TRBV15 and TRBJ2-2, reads DAMVIQNPRYQVTQFGKPVTLSCSQTLNHNVMYWYQQKSSQAPKLLFHYYDKDFNNEADTPDNFQSRRPNTSFCFLDIRSPGLGDTAMYLCATAGGLAGSPNPGELFFGEGSRLTVL.

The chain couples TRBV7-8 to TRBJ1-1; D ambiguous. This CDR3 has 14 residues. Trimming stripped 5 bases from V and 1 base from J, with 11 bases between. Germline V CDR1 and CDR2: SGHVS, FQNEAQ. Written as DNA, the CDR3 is TGTGCCAGCAGCGTCACGGAGTCGAACACTGAAGCTTTCTTT. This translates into CASSVTESNTEAFF.

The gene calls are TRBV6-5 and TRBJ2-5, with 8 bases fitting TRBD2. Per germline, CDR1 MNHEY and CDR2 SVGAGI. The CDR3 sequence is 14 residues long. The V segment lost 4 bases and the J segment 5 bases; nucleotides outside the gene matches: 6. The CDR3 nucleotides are TGTGCCAGCAGTTCCTCGGGGGGGTGGGAGACCCAGTACTTC. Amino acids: CASSSSGGWETQYF.

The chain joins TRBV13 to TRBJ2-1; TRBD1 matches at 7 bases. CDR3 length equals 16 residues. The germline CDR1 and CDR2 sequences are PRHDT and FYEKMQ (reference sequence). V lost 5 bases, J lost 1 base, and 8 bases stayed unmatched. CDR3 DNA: TGTGCCAGCAGCCTCGGCAGGGGGAGTTCCTACAATGAGCAGTTCTTC. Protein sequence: CASSLGRGSSYNEQFF. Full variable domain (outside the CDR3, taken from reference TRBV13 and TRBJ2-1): AAGVIQSPRHLIKEKRETATLKCYPIPRHDTVYWYQQGPGQDPQFLISFYEKMQSDKGSIPDRFSAQQFSDYHSELNMSSLELGDSALYFCASSLGRGSSYNEQFFGPGTRLTVL.

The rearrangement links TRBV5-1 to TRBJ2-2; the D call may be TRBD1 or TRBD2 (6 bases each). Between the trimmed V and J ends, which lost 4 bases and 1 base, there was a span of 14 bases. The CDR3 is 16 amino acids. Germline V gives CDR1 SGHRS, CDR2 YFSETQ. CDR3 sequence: CASSVKGGWNTGELFF. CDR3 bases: TGCGCCAGCAGCGTCAAGGGGGGTTGGAACACCGGGGAGCTGTTTTTT. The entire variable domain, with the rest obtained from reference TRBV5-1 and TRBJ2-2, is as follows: KAGVTQTPRYLIKTRGQQVTLSCSPISGHRSVSWYQQTPGQGLQFLFEYFSETQRNKGNFPGRFSGRQFSNSRSEMNVSTLELGDSALYLCASSVKGGWNTGELFFGEGSRLTVL.

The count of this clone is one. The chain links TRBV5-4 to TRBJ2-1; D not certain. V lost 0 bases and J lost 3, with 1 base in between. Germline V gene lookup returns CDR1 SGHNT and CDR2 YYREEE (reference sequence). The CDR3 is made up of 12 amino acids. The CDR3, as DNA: TGTGCCAGCAGCTTGGACTACAATGAGCAGTTCTTC. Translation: CASSLDYNEQFF.

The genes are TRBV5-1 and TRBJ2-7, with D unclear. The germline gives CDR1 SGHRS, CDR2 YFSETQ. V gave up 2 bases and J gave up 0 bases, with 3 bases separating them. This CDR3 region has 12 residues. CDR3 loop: CASSFLSYEQYF. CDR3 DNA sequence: TGCGCCAGCAGCTTCCTCTCCTACGAGCAGTACTTC.

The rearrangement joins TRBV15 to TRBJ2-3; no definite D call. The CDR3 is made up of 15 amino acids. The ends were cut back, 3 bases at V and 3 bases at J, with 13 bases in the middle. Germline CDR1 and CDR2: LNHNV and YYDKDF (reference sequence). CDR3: CATSSRRQFTDTQYF. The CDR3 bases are TGTGCCACCAGCAGCAGGCGGCAGTTTACAGATACGCAGTATTTT.

CDR3 in DNA: TGTGCCAGCAGCTTACCCGGAGATAGCGGGAGTTTGGGTGAGCAGTTCTTC. Translated: CASSLPGDSGSLGEQFF. The chain carries TRBV7-3 and TRBJ2-1, with 9 bases identical to TRBD2. CDR3 length equals 17 residues. The trim removed 2 bases at V and 9 bases at J, leaving 14 bases unmatched. CDR1 SGHTA and CDR2 FQGTGA come from the germline V gene. The full variable domain, completed using reference TRBV7-3 and TRBJ2-1, is GAGVSQTPSNKVTEKGKYVELRCDPISGHTALYWYRQSLGQGPEFLIYFQGTGAADDSGLPNDRFFAVRPEGSVSTLKIQRTERGDSAVYLCASSLPGDSGSLGEQFFGPGTRLTVL.

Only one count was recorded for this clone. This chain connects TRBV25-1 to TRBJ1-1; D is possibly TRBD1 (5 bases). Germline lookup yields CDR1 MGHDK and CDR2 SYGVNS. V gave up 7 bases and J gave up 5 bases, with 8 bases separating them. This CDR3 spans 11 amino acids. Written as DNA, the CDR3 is TGTGCCAGCAAGGGGCCTACTGAAGCTTTCTTT. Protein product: CASKGPTEAFF. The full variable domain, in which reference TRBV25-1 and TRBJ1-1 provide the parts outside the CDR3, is EADIYQTPRYLVIGTGKKITLECSQTMGHDKMYWYQQDPGMELHLIHYSYGVNSTEKGDLSSESTVSRIRTEHFPLTLESARPSHTSQYLCASKGPTEAFFGQGTRLTVV.

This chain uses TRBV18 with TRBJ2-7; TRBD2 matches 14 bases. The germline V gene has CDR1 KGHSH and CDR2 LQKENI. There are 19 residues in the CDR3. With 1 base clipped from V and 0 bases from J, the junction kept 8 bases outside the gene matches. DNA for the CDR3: TGTGCCAGCTCACCACTATGGACTAGCGGGGGGACAAGCTCCTACGAGCAGTACTTC. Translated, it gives CASSPLWTSGGTSSYEQYF.

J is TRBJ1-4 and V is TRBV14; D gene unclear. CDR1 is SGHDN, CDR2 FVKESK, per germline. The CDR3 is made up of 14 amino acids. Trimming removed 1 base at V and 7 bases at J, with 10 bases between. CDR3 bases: TGTGCCAGCAGCCAAGGGGTTCTTGGTGAAAAACTGTTTTTT. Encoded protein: CASSQGVLGEKLFF. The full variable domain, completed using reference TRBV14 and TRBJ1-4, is EAGVTQFPSHSVIEKGQTVTLRCDPISGHDNLYWYRRVMGKEIKFLLHFVKESKQDESGMPNNRFLAERTGGTYSTLKVQPAELEDSGVYFCASSQGVLGEKLFFGSGTQLSVL.

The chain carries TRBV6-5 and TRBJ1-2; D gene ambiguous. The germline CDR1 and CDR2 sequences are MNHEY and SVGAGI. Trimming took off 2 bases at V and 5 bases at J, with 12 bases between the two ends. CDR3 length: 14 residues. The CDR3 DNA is TGTGCCAGCAGTTACACGGACGCGGGGTATGGCTACACCTTC. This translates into CASSYTDAGYGYTF.

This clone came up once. The CDR3 loop is CANQGAGRYGYTF. The CDR3 region has the DNA TGTGCCAACCAGGGGGCAGGAAGATATGGCTACACCTTC. The V call is TRBV27, the J call TRBJ1-2; 8 bases agree with TRBD1. The CDR3 loop spans 13 amino acids. The ends lost 10 bases at V and 5 bases at J; junction bases unmatched: 9. Germline CDR1 MNHEY, CDR2 SMNVEV (reference sequence).

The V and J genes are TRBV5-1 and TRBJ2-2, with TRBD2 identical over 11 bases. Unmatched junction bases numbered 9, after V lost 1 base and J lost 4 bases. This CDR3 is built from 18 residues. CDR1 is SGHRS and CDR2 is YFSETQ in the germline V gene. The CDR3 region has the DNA TGCGCCAGCAGCTTGTCAACTAGCGGGGGTCTCTTCACCGGGGAGCTGTTTTTT. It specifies CASSLSTSGGLFTGELFF. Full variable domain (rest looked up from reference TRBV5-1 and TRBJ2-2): KAGVTQTPRYLIKTRGQQVTLSCSPISGHRSVSWYQQTPGQGLQFLFEYFSETQRNKGNFPGRFSGRQFSNSRSEMNVSTLELGDSALYLCASSLSTSGGLFTGELFFGEGSRLTVL.